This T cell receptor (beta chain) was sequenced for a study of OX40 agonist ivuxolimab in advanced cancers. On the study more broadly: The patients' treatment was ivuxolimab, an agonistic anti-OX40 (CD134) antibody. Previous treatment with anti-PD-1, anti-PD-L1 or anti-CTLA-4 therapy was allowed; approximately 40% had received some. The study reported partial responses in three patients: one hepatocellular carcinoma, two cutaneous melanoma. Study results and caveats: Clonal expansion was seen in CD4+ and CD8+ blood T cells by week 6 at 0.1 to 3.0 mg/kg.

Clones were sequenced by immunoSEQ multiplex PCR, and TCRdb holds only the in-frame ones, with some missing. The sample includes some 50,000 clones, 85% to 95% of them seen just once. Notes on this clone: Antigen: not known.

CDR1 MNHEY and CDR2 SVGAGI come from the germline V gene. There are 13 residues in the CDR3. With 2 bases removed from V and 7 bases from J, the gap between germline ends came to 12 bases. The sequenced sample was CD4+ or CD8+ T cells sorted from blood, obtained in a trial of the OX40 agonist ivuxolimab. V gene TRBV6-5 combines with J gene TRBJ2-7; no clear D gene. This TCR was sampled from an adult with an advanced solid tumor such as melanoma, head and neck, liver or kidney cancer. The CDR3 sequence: CASSYAVPTEQYF. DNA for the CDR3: TGTGCCAGCAGTTACGCCGTCCCGACTGAGCAGTACTTC.